Sequencing of this T cell receptor (beta chain) was carried out in a study of T cell responses to AZD1222 COVID-19 vaccine. Germline V gene lookup returns CDR1 SGHNT and CDR2 YYREEE (reference sequence). The CDR3 runs to 16 residues. V shed 4 bases, J shed 7 bases, and the junction held 16 bases outside the gene matches. Study outcomes and limitations: Recipients of two AZD1222 doses showed rising Spike-specific TCR breadth and depth.

Clones were sequenced by immunoSEQ multiplex PCR, and TCRdb holds only the in-frame ones, with some missing. The top ten clones hold roughly two fifths of a sample with more than 40,000 clones, around 91% of them seen once. Comments on this clone: Its antigen remains unknown.

The sequences come from peripheral blood, collected 28 days after the second AZD1222 dose. V is TRBV5-4 and J is TRBJ1-2; 7 nucleotides align to TRBD1. The TCR originated in an adult who received the AZD1222 COVID-19 vaccine. The CDR3 spells CASSKGGGGPPAGYTF. In DNA form, the CDR3 reads TGTGCCAGCAGCAAGGGAGGAGGGGGCCCCCCTGCTGGCTACACCTTC. The whole variable domain, filled in from reference TRBV5-4 and TRBJ1-2, reads ETGVTQSPTHLIKTRGQQVTLRCSSQSGHNTVSWYQQALGQGPQFIFQYYREEENGRGNFPPRFSGLQFPNYSSELNVNALELDDSALYLCASSKGGGGPPAGYTFGSGTRLTVV.